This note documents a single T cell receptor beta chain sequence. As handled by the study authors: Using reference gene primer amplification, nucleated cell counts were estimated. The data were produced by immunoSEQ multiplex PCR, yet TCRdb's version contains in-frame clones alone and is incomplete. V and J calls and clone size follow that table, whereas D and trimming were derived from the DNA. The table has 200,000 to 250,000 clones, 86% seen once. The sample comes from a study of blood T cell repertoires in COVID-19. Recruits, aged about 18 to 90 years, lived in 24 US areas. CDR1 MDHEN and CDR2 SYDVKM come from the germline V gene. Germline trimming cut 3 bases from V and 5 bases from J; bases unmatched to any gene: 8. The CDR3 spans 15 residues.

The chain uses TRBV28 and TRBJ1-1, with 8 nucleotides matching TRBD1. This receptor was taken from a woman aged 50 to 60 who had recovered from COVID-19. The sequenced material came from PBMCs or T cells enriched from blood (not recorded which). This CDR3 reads CASSFPGQGGTEAFF. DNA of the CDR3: TGTGCCAGCAGTTTCCCCGGACAGGGAGGGACTGAAGCTTTCTTT.